This T cell receptor beta chain was retrieved from a study of identical twins. Study observations and caveats: Out-of-frame alpha sequences that twins shared showed excess low generation probability. Cord blood beta clonotypes present at high abundance carried fewer insertions; no such pattern appeared in memory repertoires.

Worth noting for this clonotype: Its antigen is as yet unknown.

TCRdb reprocessed the 5' RACE reads with MiXCR, giving one entry per CDR3 protein. The data contain 400,000 to 600,000 distinct CDR3 sequences, around 22% of them singletons. These same data were also listed under a study on yellow fever vaccine responses in identical twins. In that study: Twins reportedly had a vaccine T cell response that seemed partly convergent, partly personalized.

The TCR was taken from a young woman in good health. The sequenced sample consisted of CD4+ T cells sorted from blood.

The CDR3 bases are TGTGCCAGCAGCCAAACGGAGGCCAAAAACATTCAGTACTTC. It yields the protein CASSQTEAKNIQYF. The chain employs TRBV11-2 and TRBJ2-4; D is undetermined. The germline gives CDR1 SGHAT, CDR2 FQNNGV. V lost 5 bases to trimming and J lost 1 base, with 9 bases between them. The CDR3 is 14 residues long.